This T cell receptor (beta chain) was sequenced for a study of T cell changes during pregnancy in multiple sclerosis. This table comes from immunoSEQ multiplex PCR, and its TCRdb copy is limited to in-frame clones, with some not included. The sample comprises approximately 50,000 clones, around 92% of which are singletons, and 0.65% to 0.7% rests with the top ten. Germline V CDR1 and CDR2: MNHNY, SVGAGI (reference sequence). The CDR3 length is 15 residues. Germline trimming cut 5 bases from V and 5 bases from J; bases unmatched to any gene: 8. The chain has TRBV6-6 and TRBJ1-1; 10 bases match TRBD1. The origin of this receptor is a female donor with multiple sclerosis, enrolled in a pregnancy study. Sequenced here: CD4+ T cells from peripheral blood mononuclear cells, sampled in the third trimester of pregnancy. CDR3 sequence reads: CASSDRQGARTEAFF. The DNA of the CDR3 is TGTGCCAGCAGTGACCGACAGGGGGCGCGAACTGAAGCTTTCTTT.